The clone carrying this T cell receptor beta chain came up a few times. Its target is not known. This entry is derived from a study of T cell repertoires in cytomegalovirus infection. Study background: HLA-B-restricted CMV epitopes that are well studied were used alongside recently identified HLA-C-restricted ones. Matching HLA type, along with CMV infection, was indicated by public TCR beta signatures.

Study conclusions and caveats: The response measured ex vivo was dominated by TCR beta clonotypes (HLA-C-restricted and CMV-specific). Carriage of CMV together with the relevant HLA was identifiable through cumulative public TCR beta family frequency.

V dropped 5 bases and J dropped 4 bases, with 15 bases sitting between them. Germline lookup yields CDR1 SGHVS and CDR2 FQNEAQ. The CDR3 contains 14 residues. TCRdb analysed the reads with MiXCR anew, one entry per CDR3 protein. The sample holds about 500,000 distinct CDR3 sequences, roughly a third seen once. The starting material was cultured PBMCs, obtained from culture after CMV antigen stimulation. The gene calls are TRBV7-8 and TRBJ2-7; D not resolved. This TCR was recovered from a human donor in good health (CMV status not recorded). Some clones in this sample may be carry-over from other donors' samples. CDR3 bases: TGTGCCAGCAGCCCACGGATAGACTCTTACGAGCAGTACTTC. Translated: CASSPRIDSYEQYF.